The text below deals with one T cell receptor beta chain. Its antigen is not identified. Isolated RNA was reverse transcribed into cDNA used as the sequencing template. Sequenced by immunoSEQ multiplex PCR; TCRdb stores in-frame clones only, minus some. This repertoire shows under 350,000 clones, roughly 64% found once; its top ten account for more than 1.5%. The data originate from a study of CD8+ T cells in alopecia areata. Study context: Among treated patients, severity was scored by affected scalp area percentage.

Study conclusions and caveats: Scalp sample data also include resident alphabeta T cells from normal skin. Affected lesional scalp, above all in alopecia totalis/universalis, was more clonal than normal scalp. Given one nonresponder, whether baseline CD8+ expansion relates to response remains uncertain.

Treatment of the sample: oral pan-JAK inhibitor, 5-10 mg twice daily. The V and J ends lost 7 bases and 1 base respectively, with 13 bases between them. The CDR3 has 14 residues. Per the germline V gene, CDR1 is MNHNY and CDR2 is SVGAGI (reference sequence). The receptor was derived from a human donor with alopecia areata. The chain couples TRBV6-6 to TRBJ1-1, with unresolved D. The sequencing here drew on CD4+ T cells sorted from blood, taken at week 24, from a patient treated with tofacitinib. The CDR3 DNA reads TGTGCCAGCACCTCCATCATCGGGAACACTGAAGCTTTCTTT. As protein: CASTSIIGNTEAFF.